The 22 T cell receptor beta chains listed next were all sequenced from one sample in a study of T cells in Graves' hyperthyroidism and ophthalmopathy. The source material, RNA transcripts, was used to amplify TCR beta CDR3 regions. The TCR CDR3 first-round RT-PCR relied on the HTBI primer set. TCRdb re-called the multiplex PCR reads with MiXCR, one entry per CDR3 protein. The repertoire holds roughly 250,000 distinct CDR3 sequences, with 13% to 15% as singletons. The material sequenced was blood. These receptors all come from a woman aged 35 to 49 with Graves' hyperthyroidism that later progressed to Graves' ophthalmopathy.

This clonotype has a count of ten or more. The V gene is TRBV6-1, the J gene TRBJ2-7, with 9 bases that match TRBD1. Germline V lookup: CDR1 MNHNS, CDR2 SASEGT. The junction had 8 bases not matched to a gene; V was cut back by 1 base and J by 7 bases. There are 15 residues in the CDR3. CDR3: CASSEGGTGLEEQYF. The DNA for the CDR3 is TGTGCCAGCAGTGAAGGGGGGACAGGGCTCGAGGAGCAGTACTTC.

This clonotype was observed many times. The rearrangement joins TRBV5-5 to TRBJ2-5; D is unresolved. This CDR3 comprises 16 residues. V shed 6 bases and J shed 0 bases, with 18 bases lying between them. Germline V gene sequence: CDR1 SGHKS, CDR2 YYEKEE (reference sequence). This CDR3 is CASIPPPGLYQETQYF. CDR3 nucleotide sequence: TGTGCCAGCATCCCTCCCCCCGGGCTGTACCAAGAGACCCAGTACTTC.

This clonotype was counted at least ten times. V gene TRBV20-1 combines with J gene TRBJ2-3; D perhaps matches TRBD2 (5 bases). CDR1 DFQATT and CDR2 SNEGSKA come from the germline V gene (reference sequence). The CDR3 is 12 residues long. With 7 bases removed from V and 10 bases from J, the gap between germline ends came to 18 bases. The CDR3 sequence is CSVVLANQAQYF. CDR3 bases: TGCAGTGTCGTCCTAGCAAACCAGGCGCAGTATTTT.

In this sample, this clonotype turned up many times. V is TRBV19 and J is TRBJ1-5, with 8 bases identical to TRBD1. This CDR3 region has 17 residues. Germline V CDR1 and CDR2: LNHDA, SQIVND (reference sequence). The trim removed 3 bases at V and 6 bases at J, leaving 13 bases unmatched. In DNA form, the CDR3 reads TGTGCCAGTAGTATCAACGCGGGACAGGCCATCCTTCAGCCCCAGCATTTT. It yields the protein CASSINAGQAILQPQHF.

Comment on this clonotype: It may be a read error: a sequence one base away is much more abundant. The chain employs TRBV15 and TRBJ2-3; 12 positions match TRBD2. V gave up 4 bases and J gave up 5 bases; unmatched junction bases: 10. CDR1 is LNHNV and CDR2 is YYDKDF in the germline V gene (reference sequence). The CDR3 length is 17 residues. The CDR3: CATSIIRLAGEEDTQYF. The DNA for the CDR3 is TGTGCCACCAGCATCATAAGACTAGCGGGAGAGGAAGATACGCAGTATTTT.

Only a few counts were recorded for this clonotype. V gene TRBV5-1 combines with J gene TRBJ2-7, with D uncertain. V gave up 2 bases and J gave up 6 bases, with 6 bases separating them. The V gene's germline CDR1 is SGHRS and CDR2 YFSETQ. The CDR3 consists of 11 residues. The CDR3 region is CASSFSTEQYF. The CDR3 DNA is TGCGCCAGCAGCTTTAGCACCGAGCAGTACTTC.

This clonotype was detected ten times or more. The chain links TRBV11-2 to TRBJ1-3, with D hard to call. This CDR3 spans 13 amino acids. Germline V lookup: CDR1 SGHAT, CDR2 FQNNGV. Trimming cost V 6 bases and J 1 base, with 7 bases left between them. CDR3 residues: CASSVGSGNTIYF. The CDR3 region has the DNA TGTGCCAGCAGTGTGGGTTCTGGAAACACCATATATTTT.

This clonotype has a count of ten or more. The V gene is TRBV2, the J gene TRBJ2-3; 10 nucleotides align to TRBD2. Trimming at V came to 10 bases and at J to 1 base, leaving 2 bases not matched to a gene. This CDR3 has 13 residues. Germline V gene sequence: CDR1 SNHLY, CDR2 FYNNEI. CDR3 loop: CAKGLAGTDTQYF. The CDR3 nucleotides read TGTGCCAAAGGACTAGCGGGCACAGATACGCAGTATTTT.

V and J are TRBV5-1 and TRBJ1-1; 7 positions agree with TRBD1. Germline V lookup: CDR1 SGHRS, CDR2 YFSETQ. J was trimmed by 3 bases and V by 4 bases; bases with no gene match: 6. The CDR3 extends over 14 amino acids. In DNA form, the CDR3 reads TGCGCCAGCAGCAGGGACAGCTCGTACACTGAAGCTTTCTTT. It translates to CASSRDSSYTEAFF.

This clonotype occurred many times. CDR3 coding DNA: TGTGCCAGCAGCTTAAAGGCTCAGTCCTACCAAGTAAATGAGCAGTTCTTC. It specifies CASSLKAQSYQVNEQFF. V usage is TRBV11-2 and J usage is TRBJ2-1; D is uncertain. This CDR3 contains 17 residues. With 2 bases removed from V and 7 bases from J, the gap between germline ends came to 21 bases. Germline V gene data show CDR1 as SGHAT and CDR2 as FQNNGV.

This clonotype showed up many times. V and J are TRBV12-3 or TRBV12-4 and TRBJ2-1; 8 bases fit TRBD1. Losses at the gene ends were 2 bases for V and 4 bases for J; bases not matched to a gene: 4. The CDR3 runs 15 residues. For the CDR3, the DNA is TGTGCCAGCAGTTTACGGGACAGGTCTTACAATGAGCAGTTCTTC. It encodes CASSLRDRSYNEQFF.

This clonotype appeared many times. The CDR3 DNA reads as TGCGCCAGCAGCCAATACCCGAACACTGAAGCTTTCTTT. Translation gives CASSQYPNTEAFF. The chain uses TRBV4-1 and TRBJ1-1; D remains ambiguous. Trimming removed 2 bases at V and 1 base at J, with 5 bases between. Germline CDR1 and CDR2: MGHRA and YSYEKL. The CDR3 has 13 amino acids.

The chain is built from TRBV19 and TRBJ2-7; TRBD2 might be the D (6 bases). The V end was cut by 5 bases, the J end by 6 bases, with 14 bases between. From germline, CDR1 is LNHDA and CDR2 SQIVND (reference sequence). This CDR3 has 13 amino acids. CDR3 nucleotides: TGTGCCAGTAGTCCTTACCTGGGGGGCGAGCAGTACTTC. Amino acid sequence: CASSPYLGGEQYF.

This clonotype was seen ten or more times. The J gene is TRBJ2-7, the V gene TRBV5-1, with 7 bases that match TRBD2. Germline values: CDR1 SGHRS, CDR2 YFSETQ. The V segment lost 1 base and the J segment 1 base; nucleotides outside the gene matches: 8. The CDR3 length is 16 residues. The CDR3 region has the DNA TGCGCCAGCAGCTTGTTAACGGCGGGAGCATCCTACGAGCAGTACTTC. This sequence encodes CASSLLTAGASYEQYF.

This clonotype was counted at least ten times. V usage is TRBV29-1 and J usage is TRBJ1-1; unclear D gene. CDR1 is SQVTM and CDR2 is ANQGSEA in the germline V gene. Trimming shortened V by 0 bases and J by 4 bases, and 18 bases separated the two germline ends. This CDR3 spans 16 amino acids. In DNA, the CDR3 is TGCAGCGTTGAAGATCGGGTCCATTTAACGGCCACTGAAGCTTTCTTT. This translates into CSVEDRVHLTATEAFF.

This clonotype was detected many times. The rearrangement uses TRBV6-2 or TRBV6-3 and TRBJ2-2; 7 positions agree with TRBD2. V lost 0 bases to trimming and J lost 4 bases; unmatched junction nucleotides: 5. The germline V gene has CDR1 MNHEY and CDR2 SVGEGT. The CDR3 spans 16 residues. The CDR3 DNA is TGTGCCAGCAGTTACTCGGCTAGCGGCTCCACCGGGGAGCTGTTTTTT. The encoded protein is CASSYSASGSTGELFF.

This clonotype has a single count. The V gene is TRBV5-6, the J gene TRBJ2-1; 15 bases map to TRBD2. Germline V gene lookup returns CDR1 SGHDT and CDR2 YYEEEE. J gave up 6 bases and V 0 bases, and 4 bases lay outside the gene matches. This CDR3 is built from 17 residues. The CDR3 bases are TGTGCCAGCAGCTTGGGGACTAGCGGGAGGGCCCCCAATGAGCAGTTCTTC. It specifies CASSLGTSGRAPNEQFF.

The table lists this clonotype with many counts. The V gene is TRBV9, the J gene TRBJ2-7; D gene uncertain. The V end was cut by 3 bases, the J end by 3 bases, with 10 bases between. CDR3 size: 13 residues. Germline V gene lookup returns CDR1 SGDLS and CDR2 YYNGEE. The CDR3 region has the DNA TGTGCCAGCAGCGGCGCACAGAGCTACGAGCAGTACTTC. Amino acids: CASSGAQSYEQYF.

This clonotype was detected many times. The chain joins TRBV28 to TRBJ2-1; 7 bases map to TRBD2. V shed 2 bases, J shed 7 bases, and the junction held 8 bases outside the gene matches. CDR3 size: 15 residues. Germline-derived CDR1 and CDR2 are MDHEN and SYDVKM. This chain's CDR3 is CASSLRASGPNEQFF. The DNA for the CDR3 is TGTGCCAGCAGTTTACGGGCTAGCGGCCCTAATGAGCAGTTCTTC.

Many counts were recorded for this clonotype. This chain connects TRBV28 to TRBJ2-7; TRBD2 agrees at 7 bases. Germline-derived CDR1 and CDR2 are MDHEN and SYDVKM. J was trimmed by 3 bases and V by 3 bases; bases with no gene match: 5. This CDR3 is built from 14 residues. In DNA, the CDR3 is TGTGCCAGCAGTTTTCCGGGACTACACTACGAGCAGTACTTC. This codes for CASSFPGLHYEQYF. The variable domain in full, with the rest retrieved from reference TRBV28 and TRBJ2-7, is DVKVTQSSRYLVKRTGEKVFLECVQDMDHENMFWYRQDPGLGLRLIYFSYDVKMKEKGDIPEGYSVSREKKERFSLILESASTNQTSMYLCASSFPGLHYEQYFGPGTRLTVT.

This clonotype was seen many times. J is TRBJ2-3 and V is TRBV27; 13 nucleotides line up with TRBD2. This CDR3 spans 16 amino acids. Unmatched junction bases numbered 5, after V lost 6 bases and J lost 2 bases. Germline assignment: CDR1 MNHEY and CDR2 SMNVEV (reference sequence). The CDR3 is CASSQGLAGPTDTQYF. DNA of the CDR3: TGTGCCAGCAGCCAGGGACTAGCGGGACCCACAGATACGCAGTATTTT.

This clonotype was counted between two and nine times. The rearrangement links TRBV30 to TRBJ2-5, with 12 positions matching TRBD2. The J segment lost 4 bases and the V segment lost 1 base, leaving 7 bases of the junction unmatched. The CDR3 extends over 16 amino acids. In germline, CDR1 is GTSNPN, CDR2 SVGIG (reference sequence). The CDR3 here is CAWSAGLAGMVETQYF. The CDR3 DNA sequence: TGTGCCTGGAGTGCAGGACTAGCGGGGATGGTAGAGACCCAGTACTTC.